What follows describes a single T cell receptor beta chain. Its antigen is as yet unknown. Regarding time point: persistent/refractory GD, antithyroid drugs over 5 years with positive TRAb. The TCR library was prepared using RNA isolated from PBMCs. CDR3 size: 11 residues. In germline, CDR1 is LGHNT, CDR2 FRNRAP. Trimming took off 3 bases at V and 4 bases at J, with 4 bases between the two ends. This specimen belongs to a study of regulatory T cells in long-lasting Graves disease. Study context: Those with persistent Graves' disease had received antithyroid drugs for over 5 years with positive TSH receptor antibodies.

Overall study findings and caveats: TCR diversity in persistent Graves' patients was below that of newly diagnosed ones. Persistent disease was associated with favored TRBV28 usage and with favored use of TRBJ1-2 and TRBJ2-5.

iRepertoire HTBI primers and Arm-PCR of CDR3 regions built TCR beta libraries. Per the authors' pipeline: Across the samples, identification revealed about 62 TRBV and more than 11 TRBJ segments. MiXCR was run by TCRdb on the multiplex PCR reads, yielding one entry per CDR3 protein. These V and J calls originate from TCRdb's pipeline instead of the authors' own analysis. In the table there are around 430,000 distinct CDR3 sequences, about 22% of which are singletons. The TCR originated in a female donor with Graves disease. The chain employs TRBV12-5 and TRBJ2-7; D remains ambiguous. The material was peripheral blood mononuclear cells (PBMCs), obtained when the disease was refractory, from a patient treated with antithyroid drugs. Here the CDR3 reads CASGFYYEQYF. CDR3 DNA sequence: TGTGCTAGTGGTTTTTATTACGAGCAGTACTTC.